This T cell receptor (beta chain) was captured by sequencing in a study of control samples from healthy donors and cancer patients. Here immunoSEQ multiplex PCR was the method, and the copy in TCRdb shows in-frame clones only, minus some. Altogether about 140,000 clones are present, roughly 92% being singletons, with the ten largest covering approximately 10%. The clonotype was recovered from a man aged 30 to 39 in good health. What was sequenced was blood.

In nucleotides, the CDR3 is TGTGCCAGCAGAAACCGGACAGCAGCCTACGAGCAGTACTTC. Translating it yields CASRNRTAAYEQYF. The rearrangement uses TRBV27 and TRBJ2-7; D may be TRBD1 (6 bases). Between the trimmed V and J ends, which lost 6 bases and 2 bases, there was a span of 14 bases. The CDR3 sequence is 14 residues long. Germline loops: CDR1 MNHEY, CDR2 SMNVEV (reference sequence).